This T cell receptor (beta chain) was retrieved from a study of T cells expressing NK-cell markers. After re-calling the 5' RACE reads, TCRdb lists one entry per CDR3 protein, DNA absent. The sample has 350,000 to 400,000 distinct CDR3 sequences, and its top ten clones hold about 10%. This CDR3 contains 14 residues. From germline, CDR1 is LGHNA and CDR2 YNFKEQ. The sample comprised blood T cells: a sorted CD56 or NKG2C T cell subset, CD4+ or CD8+ T cells, or bulk PBMC T cells (not recorded which). This clonotype was sampled from a woman between 50 and 59 years old in good health. This chain links TRBV4-2 with TRBJ1-2; TCRdb designates TRBD1, a call that cannot be tested without DNA. The CDR3 here is CASSQAAGSYGYTF.